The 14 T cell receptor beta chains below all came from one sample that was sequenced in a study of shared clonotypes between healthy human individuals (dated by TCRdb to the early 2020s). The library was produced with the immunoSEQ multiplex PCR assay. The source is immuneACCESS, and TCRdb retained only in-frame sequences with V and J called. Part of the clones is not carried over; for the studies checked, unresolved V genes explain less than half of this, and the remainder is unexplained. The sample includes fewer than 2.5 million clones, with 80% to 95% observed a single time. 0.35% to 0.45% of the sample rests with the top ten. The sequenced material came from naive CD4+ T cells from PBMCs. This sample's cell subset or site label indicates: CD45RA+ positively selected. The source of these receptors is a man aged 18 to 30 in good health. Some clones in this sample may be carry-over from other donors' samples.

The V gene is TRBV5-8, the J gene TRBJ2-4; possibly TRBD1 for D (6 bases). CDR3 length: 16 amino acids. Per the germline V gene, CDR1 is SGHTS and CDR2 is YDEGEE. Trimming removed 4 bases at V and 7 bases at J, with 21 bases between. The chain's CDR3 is CASSHPQQGIKNIQYF. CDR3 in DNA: TGTGCCAGCAGCCACCCTCAACAGGGAATCAAGAACATTCAGTACTTC.

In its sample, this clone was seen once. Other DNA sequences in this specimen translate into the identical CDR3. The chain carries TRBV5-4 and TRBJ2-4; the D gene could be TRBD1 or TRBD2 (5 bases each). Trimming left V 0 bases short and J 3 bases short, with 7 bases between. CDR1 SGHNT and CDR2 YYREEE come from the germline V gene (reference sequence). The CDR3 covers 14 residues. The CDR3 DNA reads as TGTGCCAGCAGCTTGGGGGGGAGCAAAAACATTCAGTACTTC. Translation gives CASSLGGSKNIQYF.

CDR3 DNA: TGCAGCGCCGAGAAGTCAGGGCTGGGGGAAAAACTGTTTTTT. Its protein is CSAEKSGLGEKLFF. The V call is TRBV29-1, the J call TRBJ1-4; maybe TRBD1 (5 bases). V lost 7 bases and J 8 bases, leaving 20 bases between the germline ends. Germline V gene lookup returns CDR1 SQVTM and CDR2 ANQGSEA. The CDR3 spans 14 residues.

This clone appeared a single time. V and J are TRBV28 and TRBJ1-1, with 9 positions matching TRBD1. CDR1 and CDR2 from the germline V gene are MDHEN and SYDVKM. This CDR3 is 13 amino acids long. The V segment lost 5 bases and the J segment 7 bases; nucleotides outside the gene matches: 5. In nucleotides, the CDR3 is TGTGCCAGCAGTCGGGGACAGGGTCGTGAAGCTTTCTTT. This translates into CASSRGQGREAFF.

The CDR3 sequence: CASSLVPGPSTDTQYF. The CDR3 DNA is TGTGCCAGCAGCTTAGTGCCGGGACCTAGCACAGATACGCAGTATTTT. V and J are TRBV7-8 and TRBJ2-3; D tentatively reads TRBD1 or TRBD2 (5 bases each). V was pared by 1 base and J by 0 bases, with 11 bases between. CDR3 length: 16 amino acids. Germline lookup yields CDR1 SGHVS and CDR2 FQNEAQ.

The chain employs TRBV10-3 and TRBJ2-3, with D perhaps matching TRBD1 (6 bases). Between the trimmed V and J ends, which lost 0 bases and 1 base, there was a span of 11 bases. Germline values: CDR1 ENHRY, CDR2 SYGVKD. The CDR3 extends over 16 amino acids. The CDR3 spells CAISESKGVGTDTQYF. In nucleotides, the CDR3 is TGTGCCATCAGTGAGTCGAAGGGGGTCGGCACAGATACGCAGTATTTT.

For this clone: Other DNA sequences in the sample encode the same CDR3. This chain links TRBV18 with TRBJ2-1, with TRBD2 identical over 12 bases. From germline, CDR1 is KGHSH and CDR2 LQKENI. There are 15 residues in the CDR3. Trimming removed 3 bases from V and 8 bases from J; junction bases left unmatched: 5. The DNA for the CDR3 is TGTGCCAGCTCACCCCCGGGACTAGCGGGTGATGAGCAGTTCTTC. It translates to CASSPPGLAGDEQFF.

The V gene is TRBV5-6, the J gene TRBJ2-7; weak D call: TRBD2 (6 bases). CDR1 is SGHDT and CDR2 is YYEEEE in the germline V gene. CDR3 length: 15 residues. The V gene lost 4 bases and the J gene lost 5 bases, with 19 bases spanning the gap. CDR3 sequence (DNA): TGTGCCAGCAGCGACAGATACCGACTAGTAGACGAGCAGTACTTC. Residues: CASSDRYRLVDEQYF. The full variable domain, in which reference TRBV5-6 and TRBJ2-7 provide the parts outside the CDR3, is DAGVTQSPTHLIKTRGQQVTLRCSPKSGHDTVSWYQQALGQGPQFIFQYYEEEERQRGNFPDRFSGHQFPNYSSELNVNALLLGDSALYLCASSDRYRLVDEQYFGPGTRLTVT.

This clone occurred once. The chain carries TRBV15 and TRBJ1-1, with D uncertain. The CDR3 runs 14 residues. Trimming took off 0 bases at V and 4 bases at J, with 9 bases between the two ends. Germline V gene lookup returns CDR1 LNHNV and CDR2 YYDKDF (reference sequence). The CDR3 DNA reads TGTGCCACCAGCAGAGATAGCGGTACCACTGAAGCTTTCTTT. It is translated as CATSRDSGTTEAFF. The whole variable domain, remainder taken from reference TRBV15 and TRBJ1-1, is DAMVIQNPRYQVTQFGKPVTLSCSQTLNHNVMYWYQQKSSQAPKLLFHYYDKDFNNEADTPDNFQSRRPNTSFCFLDIRSPGLGDTAMYLCATSRDSGTTEAFFGQGTRLTVV.

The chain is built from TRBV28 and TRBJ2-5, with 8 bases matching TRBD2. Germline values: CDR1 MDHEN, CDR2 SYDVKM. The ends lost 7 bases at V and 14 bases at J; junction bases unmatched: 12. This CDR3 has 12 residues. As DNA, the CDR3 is TGTGCCAGCAAAGATTCTGGGACTAGTCTATACTTC. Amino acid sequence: CASKDSGTSLYF.

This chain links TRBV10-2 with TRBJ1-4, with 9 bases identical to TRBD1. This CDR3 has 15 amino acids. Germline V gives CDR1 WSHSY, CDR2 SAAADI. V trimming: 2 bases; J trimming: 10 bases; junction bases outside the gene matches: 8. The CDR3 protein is CASSEATGGVGKLFF. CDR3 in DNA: TGCGCCAGCAGTGAGGCCACAGGGGGCGTAGGAAAACTGTTTTTT.

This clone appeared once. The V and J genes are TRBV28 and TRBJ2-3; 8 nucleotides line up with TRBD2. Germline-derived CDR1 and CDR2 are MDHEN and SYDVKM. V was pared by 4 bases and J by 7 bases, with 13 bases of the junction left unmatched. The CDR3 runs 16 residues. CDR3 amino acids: CASSSLAGTRWNTQYF. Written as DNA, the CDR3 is TGTGCCAGCAGTTCCCTCGCAGGGACTAGATGGAATACGCAGTATTTT.

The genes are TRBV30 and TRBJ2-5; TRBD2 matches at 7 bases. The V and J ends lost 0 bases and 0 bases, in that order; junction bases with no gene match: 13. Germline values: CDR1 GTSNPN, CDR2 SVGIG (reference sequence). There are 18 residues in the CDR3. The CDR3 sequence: CAWSVPPREAIYQETQYF. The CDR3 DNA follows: TGTGCCTGGAGTGTACCCCCCCGGGAGGCGATCTACCAAGAGACCCAGTACTTC.

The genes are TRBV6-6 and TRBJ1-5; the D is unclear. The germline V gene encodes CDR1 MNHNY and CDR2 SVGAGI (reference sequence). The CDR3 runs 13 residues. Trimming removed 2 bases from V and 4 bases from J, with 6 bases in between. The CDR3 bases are TGTGCCAGCAGTTACGGGATGAATCAGCCCCAGCATTTT. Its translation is CASSYGMNQPQHF.